This T cell receptor beta chain was recovered during a study of identical twins. This clonotype was counted a single time. Its antigen is undetermined. All donors were healthy, and all were Caucasian. Study conclusions and caveats: The models gave estimates that fell short of the out-of-frame TCR alpha sharing seen in monozygotic twins. Conclusions came from cross-sectional statistical analysis, not from following the same donors. Abundant beta clonotypes from cord blood had fewer insertions, unlike memory repertoires, which showed none.

CDR3 length: 12 amino acids. The V end lost 3 bases, the J end lost 5 bases, and 10 bases lay between the germline ends. Germline CDR1 and CDR2: DFQATT and SNEGSKA (reference sequence). TCRdb reprocessed the 5' RACE reads via MiXCR and lists one record per CDR3 protein. This table holds 1.5 million or so distinct CDR3 sequences, 25% to 35% found once. This chain connects TRBV20-1 to TRBJ1-1; no reliable D call. The sequence came from a newborn girl in good health. The sample was cord blood. The CDR3 DNA sequence: TGCAGTGCTAGTAAAACCTGGACTGAAGCTTTCTTT. Protein sequence: CSASKTWTEAFF.